The present T cell receptor (beta chain) was sequenced within a study of blood T cell repertoires in COVID-19. As for the study in general: COVID-19 samples, acute and convalescent, were from the United States, Italy and Spain.

In the study's own analysis: Scientists estimated how many nucleated cells there were by amplifying reference gene primers. Assay used: immunoSEQ multiplex PCR; TCRdb lists only in-frame clones, some missing. V, J and clone size were drawn from that table, and D and trimming were deduced from the DNA. This repertoire shows a few hundred thousand clones, around 84% found once; its top ten account for under 8%. Exposed participants came across a COVID-19 case within 2 weeks before study entry. Looked up from germline, CDR1 is MNHEY and CDR2 is SVGAGI. The J segment lost 3 bases and the V segment lost 8 bases, leaving 7 bases of the junction unmatched. CDR3 length: 15 amino acids.

The sequenced sample consisted of PBMCs or T cells enriched from blood (not recorded which). The gene calls are TRBV6-5 and TRBJ2-1; 10 nucleotides line up with TRBD2. This clonotype was sampled from a woman aged 50 to 60 who had been exposed to COVID-19. For the CDR3, the DNA is TGTGCCAGCCCGAAGAAGCGGGGGGGCTACAATGAGCAGTTCTTC. Translation gives CASPKKRGGYNEQFF.